This TCR beta chain was captured in a study of T cells in Graves' hyperthyroidism and ophthalmopathy (dated by TCRdb to between 2018 and 2021). A note on the overall study: Peripheral blood samples were taken at the time of initial diagnosis, prior to any treatment. The study also compared thyroid tissue and blood T-cell repertoires from more than five Graves' hyperthyroidism patients. The paper describes TCR Vbeta CDR3 sequencing of around 140 peripheral blood samples, made up of 40 to 45 ophthalmopathy patients, approximately 73 hyperthyroidism patients and 17 progressor patients. Once sampling was done, hyperthyroidism patients were given methimazole at a starting dose of 30 mg daily, whereas ophthalmopathy patients were given high-dose intravenous methylprednisolone. Whether ophthalmopathy could be predicted prospectively was tested in an independent validation cohort made up of approximately 19 hyperthyroidism patients plus 17 patients who later progressed to ophthalmopathy. The 75 to 100 discovery patients were randomly split 7:3 into training and test sets. To identify TCR V-J signatures that set the groups apart, the researchers used a discovery cohort of 90 to 100 patients, made up of fewer than 50 with Graves' ophthalmopathy and 57 with stable Graves' hyperthyroidism. General study outcomes and caveats: In validation, the model predicted progression to ophthalmopathy with 55% to 71% sensitivity and roughly 75% specificity, a median of about 6.7 months before onset. No statistical method was used to fix the sample size in advance, and group allocation was not hidden from the investigators. A model built on a 13 V-J signature distinguished ophthalmopathy from stable hyperthyroidism, reaching over 85% sensitivity and about 81% specificity in cross-validation and 80%/75% in testing. Most expanded thyroid clonotypes (frequency above 0.001) were also detected in blood, a finding suggesting that blood repertoires may reflect thyroid immune responses.

Inclusive of the bounding cysteine and phenylalanine, the CDR3 is 14 residues long. Kept here is only the CDR3 DNA, which spans 42 bases and is read in frame from base 1. V gives up 6 bases and J gives up 4 bases, and the segment between their germline ends measures 12 bases. CDR1 is given as SGHTA and CDR2 as FQGNSA, both from the germline V gene. The TCR beta CDR3 regions were amplified from RNA transcripts. For the first round of RT-PCR on the TCR CDR3, the HTBI primer set was used together with the Qiagen OneStep RT-PCR kit. Libraries were constructed in a second round of multiplex PCR, after which size selection and purification were performed. The libraries were sequenced on an Illumina HiSeq2000 using paired-end 100 bp reads. In the authors' own workflow: SOAPnuke was used to process the raw data, with reads discarded if the reads contained adapters or uncalled bases, had a mean Phred below 15, or lacked an exact constant-primer or identifier match. High-quality paired reads were merged with COPE v1.2.5, and unique nucleotide sequences were defined as clonotypes. Clonotypes were aligned to IMGT TRBV, TRBD and TRBJ reference segments using MiTCR v1.1. The analysis was restricted to V-J combinations with a frequency above 0.0001, which together covered just over 98% of the repertoires. The TCS score was defined as F50 (clonal expansion) divided by E x V (chaos), with BLOSUM62-based TCRdist calculated between CDR3 peptides within each V-J. Welch's t-statistics and random forest reduced fewer than 550 V-J features to 13, which were used in a naive Bayes classifier (R e1071). TCRdb applied fastp at Q25 and MiXCR to the public reads, then kept only in-frame beta chains. Each entry merges the rows of one CDR3 protein and shows their most common DNA and genes. The V and J calls shown here were made by TCRdb, not taken from the authors' results. The sample table holds 350,000 to 400,000 distinct CDR3 sequences, of which 15% were seen once. The ten largest make up around a third of the sample.

Stable Graves' hyperthyroidism was defined as no progression to ophthalmopathy during 18 months of follow-up. Hyperthyroidism patients were aged 18 to 65 years and newly diagnosed, with disease duration of less than 2 months. Any patient with an uncontrolled infection, another autoimmune disease, pregnancy or lactation was excluded. Diagnoses relied on clinical symptoms, serum thyroxine and TRAb, thyroid ultrasound and orbital computed tomography. PBMCs were separated from roughly 10 ml of fresh peripheral blood using Ficoll-Paque density gradient centrifugation. Trizol reagent was used to extract total RNA, and RNA quality was then checked on an Agilent 2100 Bioanalyzer. As regards this clonotype: Its antigen is unknown. Nothing much larger sits one base from this clone, and base qualities are not available.

The sample comprised blood. The sequence links TRBV7-2 to TRBJ1-4; the D gene remains uncertain. This TCR was recovered from a woman in her 30s with Graves' hyperthyroidism. The CDR3 region: CASSSGPFNEKLFF. The nucleotide sequence is TGTGCCAGCAGTTCCGGGCCATTTAATGAAAAACTGTTTTTT. The entire variable domain, with the stretches around the CDR3 drawn from the reference TRBV7-2 and TRBJ1-4 proteins, is GAGVSQSPSNKVTEKGKDVELRCDPISGHTALYWYRQSLGQGLEFLIYFQGNSAPDKSGLPSDRFSAERTGGSVSTLTIQRTQQEDSAVYLCASSSGPFNEKLFFGSGTQLSVL.